This T cell receptor beta chain appears in the sequencing data of a study of shared clonotypes between healthy human individuals. Here immunoSEQ multiplex PCR was the method, and the copy in TCRdb shows in-frame clones only, minus some. Of 2 million to 2.5 million clones in the sample, almost 96% were seen once. V was clipped by 4 bases and J by 1 base, with 14 bases between them. The CDR3 length is 16 residues. Germline CDR1 and CDR2: MNHNS and SASEGT. The receptor comes from a man between 18 and 35 years old in good health. The sample comprised naive CD4+ T cells sorted from blood. Subset specified: CD45RA+ positively selected. The chain couples TRBV6-1 to TRBJ1-5; no reliable D call. CDR3 in amino acids: CASSAVEMVSNQPQHF. DNA for the CDR3: TGTGCCAGCAGTGCCGTGGAAATGGTCAGCAATCAGCCCCAGCATTTT.